What follows is one TCR beta chain and its context. The antigen is unknown. PCR was performed using 60 Vbeta and 13 Jbeta primers. As handled by the study authors: The authors later counted roughly 76 million unique TCR beta chains, around 9.9 million of them shared. The assay was immunoSEQ multiplex PCR, and TCRdb's table has in-frame clones only and misses some. That table furnishes V, J and clone size, whereas the DNA furnished D and trimming. Of approximately 210,000 clones listed, around 81% are singletons. The CDR3 consists of 15 residues. Germline CDR1 MNHNY, CDR2 SVGAGI (reference sequence). The record originates from a study of cytomegalovirus exposure and HLA in healthy donors. Study outcomes and limitations: Later analysis placed DRB1 highest and HLA-C lowest in TCR association rates, which differed by HLA locus. Relative to the approximately 630-donor mean, N-insertions were reportedly fewer in an Asian-associated ancestry cluster in a later analysis.

The receptor was isolated from a man between 18 and 35 years old in good health and CMV-seronegative. The chain links TRBV6-6 to TRBJ2-5; 16 positions match TRBD2. The J call may be mistaken, given a closer DNA end match to TRBJ2-7. Sequences were obtained from PBMCs. The CDR3 coding sequence is TGTGCCAGCAGTCCGGGACTAGCGGGGGGGTACGAGCAGTACTTC. This gives the protein CASSPGLAGGYEQYF.